This TCR beta chain was obtained from a study of blood T cell repertoires in COVID-19 (dated by TCRdb to between 2020 and 2021). Study-level background: Samples from collaborators originated in the United States, Italy and Spain and spanned both the acute and convalescent phases of COVID-19. Where available, HLA class I and class II types were obtained from metadata supplied by the sample provider rather than from assay-based typing. The prospective study material was composed of cDNA or gDNA derived from T cells, B-cell-depleted T cells, or PBMCs. A freely available public database, intended as a resource for researchers studying the immune response to SARS-CoV-2, is where the repertoires were released. Nearly every sample came with metadata listing a de-identified subject ID, COVID-19 status, age in years and sex. Subjects who had been exposed to COVID-19, were actively infected with it, or had recovered from it provided the deeply sampled blood TCRbeta repertoires that made up the dataset. The samples were drawn from the first 160 participants of the ongoing ImmuneRACE study and from about 1,200 subjects provided by 6 global collaborators.

For this clone: It has no known antigen specificity. No base qualities exist here, and no much larger clone lies one base off it.

Participants in the prospective study were aged about 18 to 89 years, lived in over 20 United States geographic areas, and enrolled through a virtual design. In the prospective study, cohorts were assigned on the basis of participant-reported clinical history obtained from a screening survey and a study questionnaire. Recovered participants in ImmuneRACE Cohort 3 were defined as having two consecutive negative NP/OP PCR tests, clearance from a healthcare professional, or resolution of symptoms. Mobile phlebotomists in the prospective study collected whole blood, serum and a nasopharyngeal or oropharyngeal swab from every participant. Additional blood draws and questionnaires over a 2-month period could optionally be provided by prospective study participants. Prospective study blood samples were shipped either frozen or at room temperature before DNA extraction. As encoded in the germline V gene, CDR1 is SNHLY while CDR2 is FYNNEI. V and J are trimmed by 10 bases and 0 bases, and the gene matches miss 9 bases of the junction. Its CDR3 holds 14 amino acids, cysteine through phenylalanine. The sequence is cut down to CDR3 DNA, 42 bases in frame from base 1.

The immunoSEQ Assay, a bias-controlled multiplex PCR, was used to amplify TCRbeta CDR3 regions from genomic DNA. Per the original workflow: Nucleated cell counts per sample were estimated from amplification of reference gene primers within the assay. To quantify the absolute abundance of each unique TCRbeta CDR3 rearrangement, sequence reads were collapsed and filtered. For each sample, productive Simpson clonality was calculated as the square root of Simpson's diversity index over productive rearrangements. The table comes from immuneACCESS by way of TCRdb, which keeps in-frame sequences with V and J called. Part of the clones is missing from these tables; in studies checked, under half for an unresolved V gene and the rest for unknown reasons. The V and J calls and clone size come from that table; D and trimming were worked out from the DNA. In this sample the table shows a few hundred thousand clones, 70% to 90% of which occur a single time. The ten largest make up less than 6% of the sample.

General study outcomes and caveats: The amount of clinical and demographic metadata varied by source and participant and was provided uncurated.

This TCR was sampled from a woman in her twenties or thirties who had recovered from COVID-19. The sample was PBMCs or T cells enriched from blood (not recorded which). The sequence links TRBV2 to TRBJ2-7; TRBD1 agrees with 7 junctional bases. Here is the DNA: TGTGCCACAAGTTCCGGGACAGTCTCCTACGAGCAGTACTTC. Its translation reads: CATSSGTVSYEQYF.